This T cell receptor (beta chain) originates from a study of response to subunit inactivated influenza vaccine. Study conclusions and caveats: The authors offered the suggestion that each seasonal influenza vaccination recruits few new T cells.

Each CDR3 protein is one row after TCRdb ran MiXCR on the RT-PCR reads. Altogether about 580,000 distinct CDR3 sequences are present, around 13% being singletons, with the ten largest covering roughly 11%. The ends lost 4 bases at V and 6 bases at J; junction bases unmatched: 1. The length of the CDR3 is 14 residues. Germline V gene data show CDR1 as SGHVS and CDR2 as FNYEAQ. Remarks on this clonotype: Its antigen remains unknown.

The sample was PBMCs from blood, taken 12 days after vaccination. This clonotype was sampled from a man in his forties or fifties who received an inactivated influenza vaccine. This chain uses TRBV7-6 with TRBJ2-2; 11 nucleotides align to TRBD2. CDR3 sequence reads: CASSYSGGAGELFF. CDR3 DNA sequence: TGTGCCAGCAGCTATAGCGGGGGGGCCGGGGAGCTGTTTTTT.